This T cell receptor beta chain was retrieved from a study of early T cells in non-severe SARS-CoV-2 infection listed by TCRdb under 2021. Regarding the study in general: Because TCR sequencing was done on bulk RNA from unsorted whole blood, the alpha and beta chains could not be paired. Broader findings and caveats from the paper: Matching against VDJdb was skewed toward anti-spike CD8 responses, likely underestimated virus-specific expansions, and missed private and CD4 specificities.

The study was a case-control design nested within a healthcare worker cohort in London, UK, with weekly nasopharyngeal swab PCR tests and blood sampling. Healthcare workers were recruited between 23 and 31 March 2020, during the week of the UK lockdown, and were followed weekly for up to roughly 15 weeks. V loses 7 bases of germline sequence and J loses 1 base, and the interval between the two ends is 14 bases. CDR1 and CDR2 are drawn from the germline V gene: MNHNS, SASEGT. Spanning cysteine to phenylalanine, the CDR3 consists of 14 amino acids. The only DNA kept is the CDR3, 42 bases in frame from the first base. The receptor library was made with 5' RACE. TCRdb lists the instrument as NextSeq 500. To correct for sequencing error and PCR bias, the TCR library protocol tagged individual cDNA molecules with unique molecular identifiers. Both TCR alpha and beta chains were sequenced, and tight co-correlation was observed between alpha and beta sequence abundances in each sample. Per the authors' processing: Decombinator V4 was used to annotate the V gene, J gene and CDR3 of the TCR sequences. Expanded TCRs were defined as changing significantly between any two time points under a Poisson model with p below 0.0001. TCR abundances were normalised to the total number of TCRs sequenced in each sample and reported as counts per million. TRAV1-2 paired with TRAJ12, TRAJ20 or TRAJ33 defined MAIT TCRs, while TRAV10 paired with TRAJ18 defined iNKT TCRs. VDJdb, accessed 1 November 2021, was searched for CMV, EBV and SARS-CoV-2 annotated TCRs, excluding TCRs annotated for multiple antigens. The public reads were run again by TCRdb, first through fastp at Q25 and then through MiXCR, and only productive beta chains were kept. All rows with the same CDR3 protein become a single entry with the most common DNA and genes. It is TCRdb's table, rather than the study itself, that gives the V and J calls and clone size. The sample table lists approximately 64,000 distinct CDR3 sequences, 4% to 5.5% of them with a count of one. The ten biggest clones cover around 5.2% of the sample.

The sample holds many counts of this clonotype. It has no known antigen specificity. Base qualities were left out, and no much larger clone turns up one base away. The sequence was collected from an adult who was a healthcare worker with PCR-confirmed SARS-CoV-2 infection or an uninfected control (not recorded which). The specimen sequenced was whole blood. The rearrangement joined TRBV6-1 to TRBJ2-7; tentative D gene TRBD1, with 6 bases matching. The CDR3: CASIAMDSSYEQYF. The DNA sequence is TGTGCCAGCATTGCGATGGACAGTTCCTACGAGCAGTACTTC.